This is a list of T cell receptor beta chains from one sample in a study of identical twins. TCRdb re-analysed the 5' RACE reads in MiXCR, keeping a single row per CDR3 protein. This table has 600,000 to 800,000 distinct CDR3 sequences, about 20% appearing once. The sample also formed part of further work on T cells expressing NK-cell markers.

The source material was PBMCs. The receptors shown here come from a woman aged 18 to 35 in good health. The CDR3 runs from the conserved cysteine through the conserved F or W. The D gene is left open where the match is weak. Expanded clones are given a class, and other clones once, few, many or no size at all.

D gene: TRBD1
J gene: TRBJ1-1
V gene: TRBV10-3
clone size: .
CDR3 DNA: TGTGCCATCAGCGAACAGGGGAGAGGGAGGACTGAAGCTTTCTTT
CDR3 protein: CAISEQGRGRTEAFF

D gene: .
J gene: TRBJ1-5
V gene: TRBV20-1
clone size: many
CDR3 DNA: TGCAGTGCTAGAGATCTGGGGGGCAATCAGCCCCAGCATTTT
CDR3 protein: CSARDLGGNQPQHF

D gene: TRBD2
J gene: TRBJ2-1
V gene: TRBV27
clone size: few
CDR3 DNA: TGTGCCAGCAGTTTATCGTGGGAGGGCAATGAGCAGTTCTTC
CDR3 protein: CASSLSWEGNEQFF

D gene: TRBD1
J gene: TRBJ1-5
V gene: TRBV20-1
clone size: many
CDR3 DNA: TGCAGTGCTAGAGCGGACAGGGATCAGCCCCAGCATTTT
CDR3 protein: CSARADRDQPQHF

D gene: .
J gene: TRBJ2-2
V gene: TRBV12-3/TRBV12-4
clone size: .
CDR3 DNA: TGTGCCAGCAGTTTAAGAACAGGGAGGAACACCGGGGAGCTGCTTTTT
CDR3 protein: CASSLRTGRNTGELLF

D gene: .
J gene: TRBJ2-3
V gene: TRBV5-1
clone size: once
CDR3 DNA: TGCGCCAGCAGCTTGGGTACAGTTAGCACAGATACGCAGTATTTT
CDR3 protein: CASSLGTVSTDTQYF

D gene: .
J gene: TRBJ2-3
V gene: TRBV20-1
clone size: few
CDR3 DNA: TGCAGTGCCCCGGGGCCGGGAGATACGCAGTATTTT
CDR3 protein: CSAPGPGDTQYF

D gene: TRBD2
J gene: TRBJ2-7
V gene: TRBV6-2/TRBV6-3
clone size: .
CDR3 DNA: TGTGCCATTCTAGCGGCTGGTTCCTACGAGCAGTACTTC
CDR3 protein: CAILAAGSYEQYF

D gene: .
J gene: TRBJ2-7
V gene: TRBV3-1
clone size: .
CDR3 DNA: TGTGCCAGCAGCCATTTGGGACTTCTTTACGAGCAGTACTTC
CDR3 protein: CASSHLGLLYEQYF

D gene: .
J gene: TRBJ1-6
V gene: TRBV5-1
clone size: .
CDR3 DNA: TGCGCCAGCAGCTTGTCCGGACCCCTGGGTAGGAATTCACCCCTCCACTTT
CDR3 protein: CASSLSGPLGRNSPLHF

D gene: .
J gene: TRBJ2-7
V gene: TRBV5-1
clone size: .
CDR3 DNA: TGCGCCAGCAGCTTGGGTCTGGGTGCCGAGCAGTACTTC
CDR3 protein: CASSLGLGAEQYF

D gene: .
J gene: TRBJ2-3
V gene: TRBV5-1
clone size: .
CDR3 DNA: TGCGCCAGCAGCTCCCAAGTGAGCGGCACAGATACGCAGTATTTT
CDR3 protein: CASSSQVSGTDTQYF

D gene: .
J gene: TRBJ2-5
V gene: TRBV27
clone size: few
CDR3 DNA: TGTGCCAGCAGTTTATGGGGTCCCCTTCGGAGTGGGGCTTACCAAGAGACCCAGTACTTC
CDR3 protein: CASSLWGPLRSGAYQETQYF

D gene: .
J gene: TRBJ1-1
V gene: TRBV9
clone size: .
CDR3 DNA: TGTGCCAGCAGCGCTCACGGGGGCATGAACACTGAAGCTTTCTTT
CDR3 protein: CASSAHGGMNTEAFF

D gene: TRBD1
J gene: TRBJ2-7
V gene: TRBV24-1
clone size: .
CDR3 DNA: TGTGCCACCAGTGATTTGCCGGACAGGCCACCGACGGTATACGAGCAGTACTTC
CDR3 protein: CATSDLPDRPPTVYEQYF

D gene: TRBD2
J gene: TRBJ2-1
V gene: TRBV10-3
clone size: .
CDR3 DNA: TGTGCCACCCAACTAGCGGGGGGCGACAATGAGCAGTTCTTC
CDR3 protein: CATQLAGGDNEQFF

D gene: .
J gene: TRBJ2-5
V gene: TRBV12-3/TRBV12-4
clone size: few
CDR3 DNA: TGTGCCAGCAGTTTTCATAGCACCCCGGAAGGGACCCAGTACTTC
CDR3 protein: CASSFHSTPEGTQYF

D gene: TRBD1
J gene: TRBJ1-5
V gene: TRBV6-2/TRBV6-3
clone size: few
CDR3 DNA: TGTGCCAGCAGATCGGACAGGGGATTTAGCAATCAGCCCCAGCATTTT
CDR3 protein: CASRSDRGFSNQPQHF

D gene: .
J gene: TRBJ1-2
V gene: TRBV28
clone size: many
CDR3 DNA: TGTGCCAGCAGTTTATTTCCGGGGATTAACTATGGCTACACCTTC
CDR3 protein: CASSLFPGINYGYTF

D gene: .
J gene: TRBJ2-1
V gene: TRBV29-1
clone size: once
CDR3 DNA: TGCAGCGTTGAAGCTCCGCGTGAGCAGTTCTTC
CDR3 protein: CSVEAPREQFF